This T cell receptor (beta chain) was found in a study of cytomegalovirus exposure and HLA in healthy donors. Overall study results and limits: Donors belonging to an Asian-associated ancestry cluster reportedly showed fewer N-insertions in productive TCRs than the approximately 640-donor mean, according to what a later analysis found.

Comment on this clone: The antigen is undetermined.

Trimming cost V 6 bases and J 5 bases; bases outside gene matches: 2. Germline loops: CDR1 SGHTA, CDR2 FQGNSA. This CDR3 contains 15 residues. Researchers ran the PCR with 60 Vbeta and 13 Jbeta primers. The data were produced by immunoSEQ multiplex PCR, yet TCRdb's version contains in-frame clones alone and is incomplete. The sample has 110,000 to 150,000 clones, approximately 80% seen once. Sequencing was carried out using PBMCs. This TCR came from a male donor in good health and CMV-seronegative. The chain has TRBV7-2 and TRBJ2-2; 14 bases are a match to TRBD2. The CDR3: CASRRTSGRTGELFF. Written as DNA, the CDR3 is TGTGCCAGCAGGCGGACTAGCGGGAGGACCGGGGAGCTGTTTTTT.